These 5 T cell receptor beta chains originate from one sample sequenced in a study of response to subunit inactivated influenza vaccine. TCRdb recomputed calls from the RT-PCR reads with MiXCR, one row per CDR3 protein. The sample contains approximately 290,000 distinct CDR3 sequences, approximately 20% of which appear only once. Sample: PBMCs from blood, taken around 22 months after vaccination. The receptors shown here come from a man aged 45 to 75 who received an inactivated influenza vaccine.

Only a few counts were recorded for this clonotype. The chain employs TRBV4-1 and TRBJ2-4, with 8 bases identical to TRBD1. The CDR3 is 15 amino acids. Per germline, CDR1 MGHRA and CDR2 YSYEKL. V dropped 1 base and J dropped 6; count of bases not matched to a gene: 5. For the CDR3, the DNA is TGCGCCAGCAGCCAAGTTCCAGGGGGCGGAAACATTCAGTACTTC. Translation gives CASSQVPGGGNIQYF.

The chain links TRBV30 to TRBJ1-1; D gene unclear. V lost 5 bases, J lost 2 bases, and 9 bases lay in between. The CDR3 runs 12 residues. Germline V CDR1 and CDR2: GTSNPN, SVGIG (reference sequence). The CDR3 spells CAWGRANTEAFF. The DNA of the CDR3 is TGTGCCTGGGGACGGGCAAACACTGAAGCTTTCTTT.

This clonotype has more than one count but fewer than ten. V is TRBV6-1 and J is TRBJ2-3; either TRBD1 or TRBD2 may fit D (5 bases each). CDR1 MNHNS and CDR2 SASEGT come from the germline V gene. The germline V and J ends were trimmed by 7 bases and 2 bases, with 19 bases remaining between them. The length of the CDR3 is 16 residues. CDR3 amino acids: CASTLSGTGITDTQYF. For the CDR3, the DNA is TGTGCCAGCACCCTATCCGGGACGGGAATCACAGATACGCAGTATTTT.

CDR3 nucleotides: TGTGCCAGCAGCTTTCAACTCGGGATGACGAATGAAAAACTGTTTTTT. Protein product: CASSFQLGMTNEKLFF. The chain couples TRBV7-6 to TRBJ1-4; D is unclear. CDR1 is SGHVS, CDR2 FNYEAQ, per germline. The length of the CDR3 is 16 residues. V lost 3 bases and J 5 bases, leaving 16 bases between the germline ends.

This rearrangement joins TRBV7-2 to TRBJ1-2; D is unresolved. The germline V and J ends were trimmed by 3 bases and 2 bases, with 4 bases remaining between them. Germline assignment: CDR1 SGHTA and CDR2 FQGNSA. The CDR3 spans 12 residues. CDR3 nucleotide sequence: TGTGCCAGCAGCTTTAGAAACTATGGCTACACCTTC. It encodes CASSFRNYGYTF.